The table lists the clone carrying this T cell receptor beta chain with a few counts. V was trimmed by 4 bases and J by 3 bases, leaving 11 bases between them. The CDR3 extends over 13 amino acids. Germline CDR1 reads SQVTM; CDR2 reads ANQGSEA. The sample originates from a study of T cells after yellow fever vaccination. In making TCR cDNA, 5'RACE template switching added a universal primer site and UMIs to it. TCRdb redid the calling of the 5' RACE reads with MiXCR, one entry per CDR3 protein. The sample has nearly 350,000 distinct CDR3 sequences, approximately 8% seen once; the top ten hold approximately 16%.

This clonotype was obtained from a man aged 18 to 30 who received the YFV17D yellow fever vaccine. The chain uses TRBV29-1 and TRBJ2-3; D unclear. The specimen comprised PBMCs, sampled 35 to 50 days after the first yellow fever vaccination. The CDR3 is CSVGMGRTDTQYF. In nucleotides, the CDR3 is TGCAGCGTTGGGATGGGTAGGACAGATACGCAGTATTTT.